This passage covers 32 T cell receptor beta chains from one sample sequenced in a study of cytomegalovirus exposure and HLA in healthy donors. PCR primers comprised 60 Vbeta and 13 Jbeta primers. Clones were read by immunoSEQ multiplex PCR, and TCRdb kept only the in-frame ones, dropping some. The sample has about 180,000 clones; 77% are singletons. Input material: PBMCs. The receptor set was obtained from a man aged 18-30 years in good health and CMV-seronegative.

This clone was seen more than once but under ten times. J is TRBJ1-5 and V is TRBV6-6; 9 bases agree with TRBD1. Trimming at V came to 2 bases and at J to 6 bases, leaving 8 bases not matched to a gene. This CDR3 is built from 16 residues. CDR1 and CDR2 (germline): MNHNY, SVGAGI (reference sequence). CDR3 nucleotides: TGTGCCAGCAGTTACGCCTTGGGACAGGGAGGTCAGCCCCAGCATTTT. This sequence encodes CASSYALGQGGQPQHF.

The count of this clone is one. CDR3 protein: CATRDGGRLLSEQYF. The CDR3 nucleotides read TGTGCCACCAGAGATGGGGGCAGACTCCTCTCCGAGCAGTACTTC. This sequence joins TRBV15 and TRBJ2-7, with D possibly matching TRBD1 (6 bases). Per the germline V gene, CDR1 is LNHNV and CDR2 is YYDKDF (reference sequence). The CDR3 consists of 15 residues. Trimming removed 6 bases at V and 6 bases at J, with 21 bases between.

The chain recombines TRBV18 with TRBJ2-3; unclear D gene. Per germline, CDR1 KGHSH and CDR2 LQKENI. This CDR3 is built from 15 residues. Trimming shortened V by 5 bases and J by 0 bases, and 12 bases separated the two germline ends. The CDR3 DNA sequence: TGTGCCAGCTCAACTATAGCCCCTAGCACAGATACGCAGTATTTT. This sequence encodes CASSTIAPSTDTQYF.

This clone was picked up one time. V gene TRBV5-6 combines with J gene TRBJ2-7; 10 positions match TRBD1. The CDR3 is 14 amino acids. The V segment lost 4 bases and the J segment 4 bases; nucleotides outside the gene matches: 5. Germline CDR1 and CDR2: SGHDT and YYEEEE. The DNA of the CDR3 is TGTGCCAGCAGCAACCGGGACAGGGGATACGAGCAGTACTTC. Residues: CASSNRDRGYEQYF. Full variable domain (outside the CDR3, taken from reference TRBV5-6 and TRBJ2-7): DAGVTQSPTHLIKTRGQQVTLRCSPKSGHDTVSWYQQALGQGPQFIFQYYEEEERQRGNFPDRFSGHQFPNYSSELNVNALLLGDSALYLCASSNRDRGYEQYFGPGTRLTVT.

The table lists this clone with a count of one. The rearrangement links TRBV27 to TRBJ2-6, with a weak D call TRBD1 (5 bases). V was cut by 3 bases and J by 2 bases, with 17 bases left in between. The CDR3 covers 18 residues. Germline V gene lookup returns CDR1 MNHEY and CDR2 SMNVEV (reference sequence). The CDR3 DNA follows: TGTGCCAGCAGTTTTCGGACACCAAGTTCTCCTGGGGCCAACGTCCTGACTTTC. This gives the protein CASSFRTPSSPGANVLTF.

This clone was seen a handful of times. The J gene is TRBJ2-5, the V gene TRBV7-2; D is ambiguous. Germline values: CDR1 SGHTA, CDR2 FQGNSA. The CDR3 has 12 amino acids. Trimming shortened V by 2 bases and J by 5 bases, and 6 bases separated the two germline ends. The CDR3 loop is CASSLFRETQYF. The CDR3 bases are TGTGCCAGCAGCTTATTCCGGGAGACCCAGTACTTC.

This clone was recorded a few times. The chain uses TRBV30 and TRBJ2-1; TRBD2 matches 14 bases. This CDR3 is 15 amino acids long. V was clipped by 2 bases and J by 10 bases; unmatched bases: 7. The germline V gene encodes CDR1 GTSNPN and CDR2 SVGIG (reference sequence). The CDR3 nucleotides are TGTGCCTGGAGTAACGGACTAGCGGGGGGCCTAGAGCAGTTCTTC. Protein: CAWSNGLAGGLEQFF.

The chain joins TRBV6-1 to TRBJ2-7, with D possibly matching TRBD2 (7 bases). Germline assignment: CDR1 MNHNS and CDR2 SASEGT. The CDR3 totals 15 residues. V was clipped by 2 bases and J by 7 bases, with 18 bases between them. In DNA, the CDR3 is TGTGCCAGCAGTGAATGGGGACTACAGGGAAAGGAGCAGTACTTC. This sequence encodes CASSEWGLQGKEQYF.

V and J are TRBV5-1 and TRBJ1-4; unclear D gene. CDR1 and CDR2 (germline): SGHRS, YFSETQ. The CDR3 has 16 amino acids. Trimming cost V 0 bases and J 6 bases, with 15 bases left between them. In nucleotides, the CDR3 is TGCGCCAGCAGCTTGGCAGCGGAGGGAAGGCATGAAAAACTGTTTTTT. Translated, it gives CASSLAAEGRHEKLFF.

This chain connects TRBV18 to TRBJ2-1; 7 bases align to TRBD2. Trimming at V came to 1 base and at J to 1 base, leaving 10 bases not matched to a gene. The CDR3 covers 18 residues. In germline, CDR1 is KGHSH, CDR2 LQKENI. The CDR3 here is CASSPQGIAGVSYNEQFF. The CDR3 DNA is TGTGCCAGCTCACCACAGGGAATTGCGGGAGTATCCTACAATGAGCAGTTCTTC. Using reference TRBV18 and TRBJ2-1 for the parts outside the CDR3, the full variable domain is NAGVMQNPRHLVRRRGQEARLRCSPMKGHSHVYWYRQLPEEGLKFMVYLQKENIIDESGMPKERFSAEFPKEGPSILRIQQVVRGDSAAYFCASSPQGIAGVSYNEQFFGPGTRLTVL.

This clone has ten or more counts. CDR3 amino acids: CASGRVAGFYEQYF. The CDR3 DNA reads as TGTGCCAGCGGAAGGGTAGCGGGATTCTACGAGCAGTACTTC. The gene calls are TRBV6-5 and TRBJ2-7; TRBD2 agrees at 8 bases. The V gene end was trimmed by 8 bases and the J gene end by 3 bases; junction bases not matched to a gene: 9. CDR1 is MNHEY, CDR2 SVGAGI, per germline. The CDR3 runs to 14 residues.

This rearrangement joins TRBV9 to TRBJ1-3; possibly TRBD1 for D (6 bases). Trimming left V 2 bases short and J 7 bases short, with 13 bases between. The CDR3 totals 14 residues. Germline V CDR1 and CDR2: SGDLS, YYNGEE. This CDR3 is CASSVGGAPNTIYF. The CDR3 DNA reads TGTGCCAGCAGCGTTGGGGGGGCACCTAACACCATATATTTT.

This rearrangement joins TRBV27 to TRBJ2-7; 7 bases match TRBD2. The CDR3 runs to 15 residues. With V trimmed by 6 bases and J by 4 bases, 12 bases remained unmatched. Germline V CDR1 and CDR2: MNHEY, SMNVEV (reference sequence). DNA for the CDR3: TGTGCCAGCAGCTTCTCCCCGGGGGGTACATACGAGCAGTACTTC. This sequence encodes CASSFSPGGTYEQYF.

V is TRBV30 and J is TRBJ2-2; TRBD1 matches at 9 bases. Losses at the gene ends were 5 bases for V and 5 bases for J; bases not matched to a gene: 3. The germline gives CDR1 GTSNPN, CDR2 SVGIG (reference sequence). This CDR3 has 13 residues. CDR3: CAWWTGVTGELFF. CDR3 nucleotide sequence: TGTGCCTGGTGGACAGGGGTGACCGGGGAGCTGTTTTTT. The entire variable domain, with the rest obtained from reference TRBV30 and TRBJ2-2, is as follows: SQTIHQWPATLVQPVGSPLSLECTVEGTSNPNLYWYRQAAGRGLQLLFYSVGIGQISSEVPQNLSASRPQDRQFILSSKKLLLSDSGFYLCAWWTGVTGELFFGEGSRLTVL.

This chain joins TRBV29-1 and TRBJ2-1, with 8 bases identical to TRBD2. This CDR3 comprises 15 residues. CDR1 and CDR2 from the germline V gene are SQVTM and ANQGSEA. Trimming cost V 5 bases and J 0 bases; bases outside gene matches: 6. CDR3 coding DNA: TGCAGCGTTCCCAAGGCGGGAGGCTCCTACAATGAGCAGTTCTTC. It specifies CSVPKAGGSYNEQFF.

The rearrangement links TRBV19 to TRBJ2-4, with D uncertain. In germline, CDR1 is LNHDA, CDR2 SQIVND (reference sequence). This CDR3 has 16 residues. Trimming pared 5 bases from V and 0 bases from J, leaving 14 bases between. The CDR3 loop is CASSRESALAKNIQYF. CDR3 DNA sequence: TGTGCCAGTAGTCGCGAGTCCGCACTAGCCAAAAACATTCAGTACTTC.

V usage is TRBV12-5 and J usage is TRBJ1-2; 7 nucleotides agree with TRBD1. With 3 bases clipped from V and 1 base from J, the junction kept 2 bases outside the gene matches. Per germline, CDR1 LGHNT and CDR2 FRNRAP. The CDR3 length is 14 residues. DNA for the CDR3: TGTGCTAGTGGTTTAGGGACAGTTAACTATGGCTACACCTTC. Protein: CASGLGTVNYGYTF.

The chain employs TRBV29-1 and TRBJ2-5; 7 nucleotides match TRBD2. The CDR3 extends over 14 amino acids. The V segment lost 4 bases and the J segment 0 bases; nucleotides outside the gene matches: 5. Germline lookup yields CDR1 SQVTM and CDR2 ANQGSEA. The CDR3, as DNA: TGCAGCGTTGCTTGGGGGGGGGACCAAGAGACCCAGTACTTC. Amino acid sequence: CSVAWGGDQETQYF. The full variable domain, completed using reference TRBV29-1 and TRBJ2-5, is SAVISQKPSRDICQRGTSLTIQCQVDSQVTMMFWYRQQPGQSLTLIATANQGSEATYESGFVIDKFPISRPNLTFSTLTVSNMSPEDSSIYLCSVAWGGDQETQYFGPGTRLLVL.

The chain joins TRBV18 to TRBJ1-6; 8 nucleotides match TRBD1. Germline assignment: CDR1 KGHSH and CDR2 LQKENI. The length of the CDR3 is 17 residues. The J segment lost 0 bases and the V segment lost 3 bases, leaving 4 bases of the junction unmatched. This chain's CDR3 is CASSPRDRSSYNSPLHF. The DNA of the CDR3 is TGTGCCAGCTCACCCCGGGACAGGAGCTCCTATAATTCACCCCTCCACTTT.

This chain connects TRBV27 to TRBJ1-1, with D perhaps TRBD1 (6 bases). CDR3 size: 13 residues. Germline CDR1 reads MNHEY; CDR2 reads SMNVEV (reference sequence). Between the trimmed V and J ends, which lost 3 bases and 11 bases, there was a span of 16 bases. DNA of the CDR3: TGTGCCAGCAGTTTCTCGGCGACAGGAGTTGCTTTCTTT. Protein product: CASSFSATGVAFF.

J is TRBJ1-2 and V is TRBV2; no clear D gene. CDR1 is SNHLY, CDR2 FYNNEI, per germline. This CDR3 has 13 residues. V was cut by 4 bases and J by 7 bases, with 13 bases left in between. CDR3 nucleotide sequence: TGTGCCAGCAGTGGTAATACTATGGGTGGCTACACCTTC. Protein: CASSGNTMGGYTF.

The CDR3 loop is CASSARSGRTDTQYF. The CDR3 DNA follows: TGTGCCAGCAGTGCCCGGAGCGGGAGGACAGATACGCAGTATTTT. V gene TRBV6-4 combines with J gene TRBJ2-3; 9 bases agree with TRBD2. This CDR3 spans 15 amino acids. With 4 bases clipped from V and 3 bases from J, the junction kept 5 bases outside the gene matches. CDR1 is MRHNA and CDR2 is SNTAGT in the germline V gene.

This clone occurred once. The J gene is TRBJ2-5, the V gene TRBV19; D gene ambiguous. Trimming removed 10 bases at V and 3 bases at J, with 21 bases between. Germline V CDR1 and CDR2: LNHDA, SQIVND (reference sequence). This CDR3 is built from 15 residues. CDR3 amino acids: CATKSGRPEEETQYF. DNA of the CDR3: TGTGCCACCAAATCTGGGCGCCCAGAAGAAGAGACCCAGTACTTC.

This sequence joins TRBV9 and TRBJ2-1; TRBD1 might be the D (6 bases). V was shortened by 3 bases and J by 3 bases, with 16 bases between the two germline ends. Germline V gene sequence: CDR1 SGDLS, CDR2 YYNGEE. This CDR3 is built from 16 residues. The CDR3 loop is CASSGNRVAYYNEQFF. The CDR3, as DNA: TGTGCCAGCAGCGGGAACAGGGTCGCTTACTACAATGAGCAGTTCTTC.

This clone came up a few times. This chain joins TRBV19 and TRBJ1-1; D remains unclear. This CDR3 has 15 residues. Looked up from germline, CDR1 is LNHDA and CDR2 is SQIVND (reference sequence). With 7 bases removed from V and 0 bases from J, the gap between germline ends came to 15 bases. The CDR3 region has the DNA TGTGCCAGTACGACCCGATTCGACATGAACACTGAAGCTTTCTTT. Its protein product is CASTTRFDMNTEAFF.

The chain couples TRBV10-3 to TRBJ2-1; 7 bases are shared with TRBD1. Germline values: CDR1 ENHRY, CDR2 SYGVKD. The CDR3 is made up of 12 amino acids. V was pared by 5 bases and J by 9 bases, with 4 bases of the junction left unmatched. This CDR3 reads CAISIQGTEQFF. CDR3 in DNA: TGTGCCATCAGTATACAGGGGACTGAGCAGTTCTTC.

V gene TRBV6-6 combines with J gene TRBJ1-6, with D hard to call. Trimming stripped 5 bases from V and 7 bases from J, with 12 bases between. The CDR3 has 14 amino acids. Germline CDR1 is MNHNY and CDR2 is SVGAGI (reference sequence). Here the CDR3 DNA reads TGTGCCAGCAGTCCCAGCGGAACCAATTCACCCCTCCACTTT. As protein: CASSPSGTNSPLHF.

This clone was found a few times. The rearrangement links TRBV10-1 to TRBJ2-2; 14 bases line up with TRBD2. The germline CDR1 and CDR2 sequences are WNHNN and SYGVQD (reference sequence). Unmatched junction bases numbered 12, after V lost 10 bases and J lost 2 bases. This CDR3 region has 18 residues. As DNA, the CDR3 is TGCGCCATCATACTCCGGACTAGCGGGGGGATTAACACCGGGGAGCTGTTTTTT. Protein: CAIILRTSGGINTGELFF.

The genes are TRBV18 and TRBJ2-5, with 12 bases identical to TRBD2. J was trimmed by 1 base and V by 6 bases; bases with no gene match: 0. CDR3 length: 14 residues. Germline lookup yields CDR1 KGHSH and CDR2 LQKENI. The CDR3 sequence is CASSTSGSQETQYF. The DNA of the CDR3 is TGTGCCAGCTCGACTAGCGGGAGCCAAGAGACCCAGTACTTC.

The CDR3 DNA reads TGTGCCAGCAGCATCGGACAGGGGAATGAAAAACTGTTTTTT. Its translation is CASSIGQGNEKLFF. The chain combines TRBV7-9 with TRBJ1-4; 9 bases are a match to TRBD1. CDR3 size: 14 residues. With 5 bases clipped from V and 5 bases from J, the junction kept 3 bases outside the gene matches. Germline values: CDR1 SEHNR, CDR2 FQNEAQ (reference sequence).

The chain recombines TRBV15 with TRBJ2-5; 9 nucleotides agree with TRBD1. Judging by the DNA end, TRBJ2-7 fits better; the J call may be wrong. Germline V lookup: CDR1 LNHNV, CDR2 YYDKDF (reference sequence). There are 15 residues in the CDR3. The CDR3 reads CATSGPGQGSYEQYF. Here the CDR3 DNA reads TGTGCCACCAGTGGGCCGGGACAGGGATCCTACGAGCAGTACTTC.

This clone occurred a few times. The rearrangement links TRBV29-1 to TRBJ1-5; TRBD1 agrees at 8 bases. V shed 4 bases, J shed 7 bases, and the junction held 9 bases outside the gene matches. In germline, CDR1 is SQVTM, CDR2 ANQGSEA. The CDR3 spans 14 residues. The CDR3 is CSVGPRTGRQPQHF. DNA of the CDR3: TGCAGCGTTGGGCCCCGGACAGGGCGCCAGCCCCAGCATTTT. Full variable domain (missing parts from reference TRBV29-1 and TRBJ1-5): SAVISQKPSRDICQRGTSLTIQCQVDSQVTMMFWYRQQPGQSLTLIATANQGSEATYESGFVIDKFPISRPNLTFSTLTVSNMSPEDSSIYLCSVGPRTGRQPQHFGDGTRLSIL.